Sequencing of this T cell receptor beta chain was carried out in a study of identical twins. Study results and limitations: Invariant MAIT and iNKT cells could partly confound zero-insertion analyses.

This clonotype was seen more than once but under ten times. Its antigen is as yet unknown. The cDNA had a unique molecular identifier and a template-switch universal primer site. A single record per CDR3 protein comes from TCRdb applying MiXCR to the 5' RACE reads. The sample has 1.5 million to 2 million distinct CDR3 sequences; about 30% are singletons. Sequencing was carried out using cord blood. The TCR sequence derives from a newborn girl in good health.

CDR3 DNA: TGCAGTGCTAGAGATCCCCGACTAGCGGGAGAAAATGAGCAGTTCTTC. Translating it yields CSARDPRLAGENEQFF. The chain has TRBV20-1 and TRBJ2-1; 12 bases align to TRBD2. Germline-derived CDR1 and CDR2 are DFQATT and SNEGSKA (reference sequence). V lost 0 bases and J lost 7; bases outside the gene matches: 7. The CDR3 consists of 16 residues.